Below are 25 T cell receptor beta chains sequenced from a single sample in a study of blood T cell repertoires in COVID-19 (dated by TCRdb to the early 2020s). The protocol used for the library was the immunoSEQ multiplex PCR assay. TCRdb re-hosts the immuneACCESS table, in-frame sequences only. Its copies lack some clones; in the studies checked, an unresolved V gene accounts for under half of them, and the cause for the rest is not known. The sample contains about 230,000 clones, about four fifths of them found a single time. 1.8% of the sample is held by the ten biggest clonotypes. Sequencing was done on a sample of PBMCs or T cells enriched from blood (not recorded which). The receptors shown here come from a man aged 55 to 70 who had recovered from COVID-19.

The chain joins TRBV6-5 to TRBJ1-1, with D perhaps TRBD1 (5 bases). Per germline, CDR1 MNHEY and CDR2 SVGAGI. V was pared by 7 bases and J by 6 bases, with 12 bases between. The CDR3 is 12 residues long. The CDR3 DNA reads as TGTGCCAGCAAAAGTGGGGGGGCTGAAGCTTTCTTT. This gives the protein CASKSGGAEAFF.

The chain uses TRBV3-1 (or the pseudogene TRBV3-2) and TRBJ1-6, with 8 bases lining up with TRBD1. V lost 1 base and J lost 15; bases outside the gene matches: 8. Germline V gene data show CDR1 as LGHDT and CDR2 as YNNKEL (reference sequence). This CDR3 has 14 residues. CDR3 DNA sequence: TGTGCCAGCAGCCAAGGAGGGACAGGCCCTCTCCTCCACTTT. Encoded protein: CASSQGGTGPLLHF.

This clone occurred a few times. The chain employs TRBV6-5 and TRBJ1-6, with 8 bases lining up with TRBD1. The CDR3 runs 14 residues. CDR1 and CDR2 (germline): MNHEY, SVGAGI. With 4 bases clipped from V and 7 bases from J, the junction kept 3 bases outside the gene matches. In nucleotides, the CDR3 is TGTGCCAGCAGTTCCTACAGGGGGAATTCACCCCTCCACTTT. The encoded protein is CASSSYRGNSPLHF.

This clone was counted a single time. Within the sample, other DNA sequences also encode this same CDR3. The chain joins TRBV7-8 to TRBJ2-3; TRBD2 matches 8 bases. Per the germline V gene, CDR1 is SGHVS and CDR2 is FQNEAQ. Trimming cost V 1 base and J 2 bases; bases outside gene matches: 5. The CDR3 has 16 amino acids. CDR3 region: CASSLVAGGSTDTQYF. CDR3 DNA: TGTGCCAGCAGCTTAGTTGCGGGGGGATCCACAGATACGCAGTATTTT.

This rearrangement joins TRBV18 to TRBJ1-5; 8 nucleotides agree with TRBD1. The V gene's germline CDR1 is KGHSH and CDR2 LQKENI. V gave up 5 bases and J gave up 3 bases; unmatched junction bases: 9. The CDR3 consists of 16 residues. CDR3 region: CASSSTGGAYNQPQHF. The CDR3 DNA reads TGTGCCAGCTCATCAACAGGGGGTGCCTACAATCAGCCCCAGCATTTT.

This chain links TRBV6-5 with TRBJ1-5; D may be TRBD1 (6 bases). Trimming shortened V by 7 bases and J by 1 base, and 11 bases separated the two germline ends. The CDR3 is 14 residues long. CDR1 and CDR2 (germline): MNHEY, SVGAGI. The CDR3 DNA reads as TGTGCCAGCACCATCGGGACAAGCAATCAGCCCCAGCATTTT. Protein: CASTIGTSNQPQHF.

This clone was observed a handful of times. The chain carries TRBV7-9 and TRBJ2-1; 12 nucleotides agree with TRBD2. Germline V gene sequence: CDR1 SEHNR, CDR2 FQNEAQ (reference sequence). This CDR3 comprises 18 residues. Trimming removed 3 bases from V and 8 bases from J; junction bases left unmatched: 14. DNA for the CDR3: TGTGCCAGCAGCTTCCGGGCACTAGCGGGGGGCCACCTATATGAGCAGTTCTTC. Encoded protein: CASSFRALAGGHLYEQFF.

V and J are TRBV9 and TRBJ1-4; 7 nucleotides agree with TRBD1. Germline assignment: CDR1 SGDLS and CDR2 YYNGEE. V lost 0 bases, J lost 7 bases, and 6 bases stayed unmatched. CDR3 size: 15 residues. CDR3 DNA: TGTGCCAGCAGCGTAGCTGGACAGGTCCCTGAAAAACTGTTTTTT. It specifies CASSVAGQVPEKLFF.

This clone appeared a few times. This chain joins TRBV7-2 and TRBJ2-5; TRBD1 matches at 8 bases. The V and J ends lost 5 bases and 4 bases, in that order; junction bases with no gene match: 6. The CDR3 sequence is 14 residues long. CDR1 and CDR2 from the germline V gene are SGHTA and FQGNSA. CDR3 nucleotide sequence: TGTGCCAGCAGCCCAGACAGGGGTTTAGAGACCCAGTACTTC. It encodes CASSPDRGLETQYF.

This rearrangement joins TRBV19 to TRBJ1-1; no definite D call. The CDR3 consists of 13 residues. Germline V gene lookup returns CDR1 LNHDA and CDR2 SQIVND (reference sequence). V was trimmed by 3 bases and J by 1 base, leaving 6 bases between them. The CDR3 region has the DNA TGTGCCAGTAGTATGCGGGGGAACACTGAAGCTTTCTTT. This sequence encodes CASSMRGNTEAFF. Together with reference TRBV19 and TRBJ1-1, the CDR3 gives the full variable domain: DGGITQSPKYLFRKEGQNVTLSCEQNLNHDAMYWYRQDPGQGLRLIYYSQIVNDFQKGDIAEGYSVSREKKESFPLTVTSAQKNPTAFYLCASSMRGNTEAFFGQGTRLTVV.

This clone was seen a handful of times. The chain employs TRBV4-1 and TRBJ1-5; TRBD1 might be the D (6 bases). Germline CDR1 MGHRA, CDR2 YSYEKL. There are 15 residues in the CDR3. The V and J ends lost 1 base and 1 base respectively, with 8 bases between them. For the CDR3, the DNA is TGCGCCAGCAGCCAAGGGGACAACAGCAATCAGCCCCAGCATTTT. Translated: CASSQGDNSNQPQHF.

To note about this clone: An end of the junction does not agree with germline; a read error may underlie this. The chain links TRBV14 to TRBJ2-1; 8 nucleotides agree with TRBD1. Germline lookup yields CDR1 SGHDN and CDR2 FVKESK. The CDR3 totals 15 residues. The chain's CDR3 is CASSHNRGSFNEQFF. CDR3 sequence (DNA): TGTGCCAGCAGCCACAACAGGGGGTCCTTCAATGAGCAGTTCTTC. Together with reference TRBV14 and TRBJ2-1, the CDR3 gives the full variable domain: EAGVTQFPSHSVIEKGQTVTLRCDPISGHDNLYWYRRVMGKEIKFLLHFVKESKQDESGMPNNRFLAERTGGTYSTLKVQPAELEDSGVYFCASSHNRGSFNEQFFGPGTRLTVL.

The chain has TRBV11-1 and TRBJ1-1; D remains unclear. Trimming removed 5 bases at V and 0 bases at J, with 16 bases between. Germline V lookup: CDR1 SGHAT, CDR2 FQDESV (reference sequence). CDR3 length equals 16 residues. The CDR3 spells CASSKTRFDLNTEAFF. The CDR3 nucleotides are TGTGCCAGCAGCAAAACCAGGTTCGACCTGAACACTGAAGCTTTCTTT.

This clone has a handful of counts. The chain carries TRBV5-1 and TRBJ1-4; D perhaps matches TRBD1 (6 bases). With 4 bases removed from V and 7 bases from J, the gap between germline ends came to 20 bases. The CDR3 is 16 residues long. CDR1 and CDR2 (germline): SGHRS, YFSETQ. The CDR3 is CASSAWGPARGEKLFF. The CDR3 DNA reads TGCGCCAGCAGCGCATGGGGGCCCGCCCGGGGTGAAAAACTGTTTTTT.

This chain uses TRBV10-3 with TRBJ1-1; 9 positions agree with TRBD1. The V gene end was trimmed by 5 bases and the J gene end by 4 bases; junction bases not matched to a gene: 5. The CDR3 runs 14 residues. Germline-derived CDR1 and CDR2 are ENHRY and SYGVKD. As DNA, the CDR3 is TGTGCCATCAGTCAGGGACAGGGATCCACTGAAGCTTTCTTT. Amino acids: CAISQGQGSTEAFF.

The chain employs TRBV5-1 and TRBJ1-6, with D possibly matching TRBD1 (5 bases). V lost 1 base, J lost 5 bases, and 10 bases lay in between. The germline gives CDR1 SGHRS, CDR2 YFSETQ. There are 15 residues in the CDR3. CDR3: CASSLNGADNSPLHF. The CDR3 DNA sequence: TGCGCCAGCAGCTTGAATGGGGCAGATAATTCACCCCTCCACTTT. Looking up the rest from reference TRBV5-1 and TRBJ1-6 gives the full variable domain: KAGVTQTPRYLIKTRGQQVTLSCSPISGHRSVSWYQQTPGQGLQFLFEYFSETQRNKGNFPGRFSGRQFSNSRSEMNVSTLELGDSALYLCASSLNGADNSPLHFGNGTRLTVT.

The chain couples TRBV6-5 to TRBJ2-7, with 7 bases aligning to TRBD2. The junction had 10 bases not matched to a gene; V was cut back by 6 bases and J by 5 bases. The CDR3 has 14 residues. The germline CDR1 and CDR2 sequences are MNHEY and SVGAGI. The CDR3 DNA is TGTGCCAGCAGGGGGAGGGCAGGGCTAGACGAGCAGTACTTC. This translates into CASRGRAGLDEQYF.

The rearrangement joins TRBV18 to TRBJ2-7; D not certain. The length of the CDR3 is 14 residues. Trimming pared 4 bases from V and 0 bases from J, leaving 10 bases between. Looked up from germline, CDR1 is KGHSH and CDR2 is LQKENI. The CDR3 sequence is CASSRSSSSYEQYF. The DNA for the CDR3 is TGTGCCAGCTCACGGAGCAGTAGCTCCTACGAGCAGTACTTC. Full variable domain (outside the CDR3, taken from reference TRBV18 and TRBJ2-7): NAGVMQNPRHLVRRRGQEARLRCSPMKGHSHVYWYRQLPEEGLKFMVYLQKENIIDESGMPKERFSAEFPKEGPSILRIQQVVRGDSAAYFCASSRSSSSYEQYFGPGTRLTVT.

This sequence joins TRBV5-4 and TRBJ2-1; 7 nucleotides line up with TRBD1. Looked up from germline, CDR1 is SGHNT and CDR2 is YYREEE (reference sequence). This CDR3 region has 13 residues. The ends lost 3 bases at V and 10 bases at J; junction bases unmatched: 7. The CDR3 nucleotides are TGTGCCAGCAGCTACGGGACAGCCACCGAGCAGTTCTTC. Translated: CASSYGTATEQFF.

This clone appeared a single time. This sequence joins TRBV5-6 and TRBJ1-1; TRBD1 aligns across 7 bases. CDR3 length: 15 amino acids. The V gene's germline CDR1 is SGHDT and CDR2 YYEEEE. Trimming cost V 6 bases and J 3 bases; bases outside gene matches: 11. The DNA of the CDR3 is TGTGCCAGCACCCAACTGGGACAGAGCTACACTGAAGCTTTCTTT. This gives the protein CASTQLGQSYTEAFF.

This clone was observed a few times. The sample has other DNA sequences that encode this CDR3 too. This chain links TRBV6-4 with TRBJ2-3, with 7 bases that match TRBD2. V lost 0 bases to trimming and J lost 0 bases; unmatched junction nucleotides: 0. The CDR3 has 15 residues. The germline V gene encodes CDR1 MRHNA and CDR2 SNTAGT. The CDR3 reads CASSDSAGSTDTQYF. The CDR3, as DNA: TGTGCCAGCAGTGACTCAGCGGGGAGCACAGATACGCAGTATTTT.

The chain carries TRBV12-5 and TRBJ2-3; possibly TRBD2 for D (5 bases). The CDR3 runs to 13 residues. The V end was cut by 1 base, the J end by 3 bases, with 5 bases between. CDR1 is LGHNT, CDR2 FRNRAP, per germline. CDR3 region: CASGLGGTDTQYF. In DNA form, the CDR3 reads TGTGCTAGTGGTTTGGGAGGGACAGATACGCAGTATTTT. Together with reference TRBV12-5 and TRBJ2-3, the CDR3 gives the full variable domain: DARVTQTPRHKVTEMGQEVTMRCQPILGHNTVFWYRQTMMQGLELLAYFRNRAPLDDSGMPKDRFSAEMPDATLATLKIQPSEPRDSAVYFCASGLGGTDTQYFGPGTRLTVL.

The V and J genes are TRBV7-9 and TRBJ2-5; 7 nucleotides match TRBD1. CDR3 length: 13 amino acids. Germline loops: CDR1 SEHNR, CDR2 FQNEAQ (reference sequence). V was pared by 3 bases and J by 7 bases, with 5 bases of the junction left unmatched. The CDR3 protein is CASSLTGLGTQYF. The CDR3 nucleotides are TGTGCCAGCAGCTTGACAGGGTTGGGGACCCAGTACTTC.

The chain carries TRBV19 and TRBJ2-3; TRBD2 matches at 7 bases. The V segment lost 7 bases and the J segment 1 base; nucleotides outside the gene matches: 5. The CDR3 is 14 residues long. Germline V lookup: CDR1 LNHDA, CDR2 SQIVND (reference sequence). CDR3 loop: CASTLGGGTDTQYF. The DNA of the CDR3 is TGTGCCAGTACCCTTGGGGGGGGCACAGATACGCAGTATTTT.

The rearrangement links TRBV19 to TRBJ2-7, with TRBD1 matching over 9 bases. The CDR3 spans 14 residues. CDR1 LNHDA and CDR2 SQIVND come from the germline V gene (reference sequence). Germline trimming cut 3 bases from V and 4 bases from J; bases unmatched to any gene: 4. The CDR3 DNA is TGTGCCAGTAGTATGGACAGGGGAATTTACGAGCAGTACTTC. Amino acids: CASSMDRGIYEQYF.